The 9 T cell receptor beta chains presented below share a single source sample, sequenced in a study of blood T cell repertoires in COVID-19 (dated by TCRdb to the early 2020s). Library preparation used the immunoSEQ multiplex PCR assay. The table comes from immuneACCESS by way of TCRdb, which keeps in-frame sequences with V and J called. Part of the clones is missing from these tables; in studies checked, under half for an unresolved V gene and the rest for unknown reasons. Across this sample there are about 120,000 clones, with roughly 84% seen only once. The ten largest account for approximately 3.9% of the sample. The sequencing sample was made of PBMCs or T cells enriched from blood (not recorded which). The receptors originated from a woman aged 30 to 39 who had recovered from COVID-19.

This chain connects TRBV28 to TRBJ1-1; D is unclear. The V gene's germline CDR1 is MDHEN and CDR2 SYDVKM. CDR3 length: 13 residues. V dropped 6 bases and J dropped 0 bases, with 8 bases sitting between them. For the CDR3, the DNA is TGTGCCAGCAGGGGGAGAATGAACACTGAAGCTTTCTTT. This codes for CASRGRMNTEAFF. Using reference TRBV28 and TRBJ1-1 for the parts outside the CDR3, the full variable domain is DVKVTQSSRYLVKRTGEKVFLECVQDMDHENMFWYRQDPGLGLRLIYFSYDVKMKEKGDIPEGYSVSREKKERFSLILESASTNQTSMYLCASRGRMNTEAFFGQGTRLTVV.

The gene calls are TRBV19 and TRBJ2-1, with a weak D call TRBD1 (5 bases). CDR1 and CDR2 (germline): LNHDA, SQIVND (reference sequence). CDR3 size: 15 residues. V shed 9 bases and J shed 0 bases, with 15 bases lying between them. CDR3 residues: CASRWGDSSYNEQFF. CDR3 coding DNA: TGTGCCAGCCGCTGGGGCGACAGCTCCTACAATGAGCAGTTCTTC.

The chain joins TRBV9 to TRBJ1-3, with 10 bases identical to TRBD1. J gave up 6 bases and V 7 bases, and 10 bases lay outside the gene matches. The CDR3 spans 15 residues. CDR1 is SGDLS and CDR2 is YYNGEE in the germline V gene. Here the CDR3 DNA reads TGTGCCAGCTCCGGGAGGGACAGGGGCTTAAACACCATATATTTT. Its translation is CASSGRDRGLNTIYF. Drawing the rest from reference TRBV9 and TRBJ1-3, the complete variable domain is DSGVTQTPKHLITATGQRVTLRCSPRSGDLSVYWYQQSLDQGLQFLIQYYNGEERAKGNILERFSAQQFPDLHSELNLSSLELGDSALYFCASSGRDRGLNTIYFGEGSWLTVV.

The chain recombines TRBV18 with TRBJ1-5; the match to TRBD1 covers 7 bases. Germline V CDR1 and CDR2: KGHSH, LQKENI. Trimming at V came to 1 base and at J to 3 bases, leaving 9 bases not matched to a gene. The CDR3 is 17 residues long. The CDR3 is CASSPQPGTAYNQPQHF. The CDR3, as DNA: TGTGCCAGCTCACCACAACCCGGGACAGCATACAATCAGCCCCAGCATTTT. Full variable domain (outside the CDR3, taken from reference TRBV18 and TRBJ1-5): NAGVMQNPRHLVRRRGQEARLRCSPMKGHSHVYWYRQLPEEGLKFMVYLQKENIIDESGMPKERFSAEFPKEGPSILRIQQVVRGDSAAYFCASSPQPGTAYNQPQHFGDGTRLSIL.

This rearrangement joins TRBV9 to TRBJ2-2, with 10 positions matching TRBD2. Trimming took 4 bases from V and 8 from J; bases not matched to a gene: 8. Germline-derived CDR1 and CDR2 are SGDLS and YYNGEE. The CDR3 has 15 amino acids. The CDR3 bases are TGTGCCAGCAGCACCCTAGCGGGAGTTATGGGGGAGCTGTTTTTT. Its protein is CASSTLAGVMGELFF.

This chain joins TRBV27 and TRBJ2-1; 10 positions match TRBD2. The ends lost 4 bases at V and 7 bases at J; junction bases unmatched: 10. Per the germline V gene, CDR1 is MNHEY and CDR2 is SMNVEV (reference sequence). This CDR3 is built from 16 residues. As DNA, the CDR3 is TGTGCCAGCAGTTCTCAACTAGCGGGAAGAGTGAATGAGCAGTTCTTC. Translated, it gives CASSSQLAGRVNEQFF.

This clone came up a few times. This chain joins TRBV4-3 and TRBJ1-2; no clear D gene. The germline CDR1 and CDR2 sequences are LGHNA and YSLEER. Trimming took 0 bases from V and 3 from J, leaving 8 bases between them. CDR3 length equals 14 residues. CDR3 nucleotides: TGCGCCAGCAGCCAAGATCCGGGATACTATGGCTACACCTTC. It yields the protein CASSQDPGYYGYTF.

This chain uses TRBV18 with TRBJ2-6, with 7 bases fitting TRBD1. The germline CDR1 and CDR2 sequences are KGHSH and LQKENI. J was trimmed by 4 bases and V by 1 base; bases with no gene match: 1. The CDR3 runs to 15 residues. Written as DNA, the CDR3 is TGTGCCAGCTCACCACAGGGGGCCGGGGCCAACGTCCTGACTTTC. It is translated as CASSPQGAGANVLTF.

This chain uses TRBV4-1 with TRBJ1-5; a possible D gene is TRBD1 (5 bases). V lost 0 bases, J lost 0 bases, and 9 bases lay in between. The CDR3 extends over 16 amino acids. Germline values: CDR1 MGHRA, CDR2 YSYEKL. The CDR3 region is CASSQDRVYSNQPQHF. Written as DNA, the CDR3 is TGCGCCAGCAGCCAAGACAGGGTATATAGCAATCAGCCCCAGCATTTT.